One T cell receptor beta chain is described in this entry. This clonotype occurred a few times. This clone's antigen is unknown. No per-base quality is available; no much larger clone lies one base away. The CDR3, from cysteine to phenylalanine, totals 20 residues. Left in the record is the CDR3 DNA by itself, 60 bases read in frame from the first base. The junction shows trimming of 3 bases on V and 0 bases on J, and the gene matches do not reach 14 bases of it. CDR1 DFQATT and CDR2 SNEGSKA were looked up in the germline V gene (reference sequence). This sample was taken from a study of T-cell reconstitution after alpha-beta-depleted transplantation in children (dated by TCRdb to 2016 to 2017). As for the study more broadly: T-cell immune reconstitution after TCRalphabeta/CD19-depleted allogeneic hematopoietic cell transplantation in children was quantitatively tracked in the study by means of TCR repertoire profiling.

Library generation was performed with PCR. This sample was sequenced with an Illumina HiSeq 2500. TCR libraries were prepared with molecular barcoding, using unique molecular identifiers to normalize TCRbeta repertoire quantification. TCRdb applied fastp at Q25 and MiXCR to the public reads, then kept only in-frame beta chains. Here each entry gathers all rows of one CDR3 protein and keeps the most common genes and DNA. The sample has about 610,000 distinct CDR3 sequences on record, about 10% of them singletons. The top ten constitute less than 4.5% of the sample. The chain is encoded by TRBV20-1 joined to TRBJ2-4; 13 of the junction bases match TRBD2. The receptor's source is a human donor who donated a stem cell graft to a child with acute myeloid leukemia. The material was PBMCs from the stem cell graft donor, obtained from the stem cell graft. The DNA is as follows: TGCAGTGCTAGTCTGCCACTAGCGGGAGGGAAAGAATTAGCCAAAAACATTCAGTACTTC. Its protein reads: CSASLPLAGGKELAKNIQYF.